These 27 T cell receptor beta chains share one sample of origin, sequenced in a study of T cell responses to AZD1222 COVID-19 vaccine. Measured with immunoSEQ multiplex PCR; TCRdb has only the in-frame clones, and not every one. The table has about 120,000 clones, about 86% seen once; the top ten hold 9.4%. Sample: peripheral blood, taken on day 0 of AZD1222 vaccination. The receptor set was obtained from an adult in good health.

This chain joins TRBV5-1 and TRBJ2-2, with 8 bases that match TRBD2. The CDR3 consists of 17 residues. Trimming at V came to 4 bases and at J to 2 bases, leaving 10 bases not matched to a gene. Per the germline V gene, CDR1 is SGHRS and CDR2 is YFSETQ. The CDR3 here is CASSPPGRAPNTGELFF. The CDR3 nucleotides read TGCGCCAGCAGCCCGCCCGGGAGGGCCCCCAACACCGGGGAGCTGTTTTTT.

DNA of the CDR3: TGTGCCAGCAGCCATTATAGCGGGAGCTCCTACAATGAGCAGTTCTTC. Translation: CASSHYSGSSYNEQFF. V usage is TRBV4-2 and J usage is TRBJ2-1; 9 bases fit TRBD2. CDR3 length: 16 residues. V shed 3 bases, J shed 0 bases, and the junction held 3 bases outside the gene matches. Per the germline V gene, CDR1 is LGHNA and CDR2 is YNFKEQ.

V gene TRBV2 combines with J gene TRBJ2-1; a possible D gene is TRBD2 (5 bases). The CDR3 contains 12 residues. Germline loops: CDR1 SNHLY, CDR2 FYNNEI. Trimming took off 4 bases at V and 12 bases at J, with 13 bases between the two ends. The DNA for the CDR3 is TGTGCCAGCAGTGGAAGTACCGGACTGCAGTTCTTC. It translates to CASSGSTGLQFF.

This clone turned up a few times. CDR3 residues: CAISDGTAGETQYF. The CDR3 coding sequence is TGTGCCATCAGTGATGGGACCGCCGGGGAGACCCAGTACTTC. V usage is TRBV10-3 and J usage is TRBJ2-5; D possibly uses TRBD1 or TRBD2 (5 bases each). Germline CDR1 is ENHRY and CDR2 is SYGVKD. V was trimmed by 3 bases and J by 5 bases, leaving 13 bases between them. The length of the CDR3 is 14 residues.

V usage is TRBV9 and J usage is TRBJ2-7; 12 positions match TRBD2. The ends lost 3 bases at V and 1 base at J; junction bases unmatched: 2. The CDR3 length is 15 residues. Germline-derived CDR1 and CDR2 are SGDLS and YYNGEE. This CDR3 reads CASSDGTSGSYEQYF. DNA for the CDR3: TGTGCCAGCAGCGATGGGACTAGCGGGTCCTACGAGCAGTACTTC.

V usage is TRBV30 and J usage is TRBJ2-2; D is tentatively TRBD1 or TRBD2 (5 bases each). CDR1 and CDR2 from the germline V gene are GTSNPN and SVGIG (reference sequence). The V end was cut by 7 bases, the J end by 2 bases, with 14 bases between. The CDR3 extends over 14 amino acids. As DNA, the CDR3 is TGTGCCTTACAAAGAGGGGCAAACACCGGGGAGCTGTTTTTT. It yields the protein CALQRGANTGELFF.

The chain joins TRBV6-5 to TRBJ2-1; TRBD2 agrees at 9 bases. Trimming cost V 2 bases and J 6 bases; bases outside gene matches: 5. CDR1 and CDR2 (germline): MNHEY, SVGAGI. The CDR3 extends over 15 amino acids. The DNA of the CDR3 is TGTGCCAGCAGTTACGTCCTAGCGGGGTCCAATGAGCAGTTCTTC. Its protein product is CASSYVLAGSNEQFF.

The chain recombines TRBV6-1 with TRBJ2-7; D ambiguous. The CDR3 contains 14 residues. The germline gives CDR1 MNHNS, CDR2 SASEGT. The V gene lost 3 bases and the J gene lost 0 bases, with 9 bases spanning the gap. The CDR3 here is CASSELISSYEQYF. The CDR3 nucleotides read TGTGCCAGCAGTGAGTTAATTAGCTCCTACGAGCAGTACTTC.

This clone was seen only a few times. The sample holds other DNA sequences that translate to the same CDR3. This chain connects TRBV28 to TRBJ1-2; D is perhaps TRBD1 (6 bases). In germline, CDR1 is MDHEN, CDR2 SYDVKM. The CDR3 is 13 residues long. Trimming took 5 bases from V and 4 from J, leaving 11 bases between them. CDR3 protein: CASSPGQTYGYTF. The CDR3 nucleotides read TGTGCCAGCAGTCCAGGACAGACCTATGGCTACACCTTC.

This chain links TRBV10-3 with TRBJ2-3; 8 nucleotides line up with TRBD2. The CDR3 has 15 amino acids. The ends lost 3 bases at V and 1 base at J; junction bases unmatched: 3. CDR1 is ENHRY and CDR2 is SYGVKD in the germline V gene. This CDR3 reads CAISDGRGGTDTQYF. CDR3 DNA: TGTGCCATCAGTGATGGGCGGGGGGGCACAGATACGCAGTATTTT.

Here the CDR3 reads CASMQGGNQPQHF. CDR3 DNA: TGTGCCAGCATGCAGGGGGGTAATCAGCCCCAGCATTTT. V usage is TRBV2 and J usage is TRBJ1-5; 7 nucleotides align to TRBD1. Trimming took 7 bases from V and 4 from J; bases not matched to a gene: 4. The CDR3 is 13 residues long. Germline V CDR1 and CDR2: SNHLY, FYNNEI. Supplemented by reference TRBV2 and TRBJ1-5, the full variable domain reads EPEVTQTPSHQVTQMGQEVILRCVPISNHLYFYWYRQILGQKVEFLVSFYNNEISEKSEIFDDQFSVERPDGSNFTLKIRSTKLEDSAMYFCASMQGGNQPQHFGDGTRLSIL.

This chain links TRBV6-2 or TRBV6-3 with TRBJ2-7; the match to TRBD2 covers 16 bases. The CDR3 consists of 15 residues. The V segment lost 5 bases and the J segment 7 bases; nucleotides outside the gene matches: 5. CDR1 MNHEY and CDR2 SVGEGT come from the germline V gene. The CDR3 DNA reads as TGTGCCAGCAGTCGCGGGACTAGCGGGAGGGGTGAGCAGTACTTC. Translating it yields CASSRGTSGRGEQYF.

The rearrangement joins TRBV5-1 to TRBJ2-5, with 8 bases identical to TRBD1. Germline assignment: CDR1 SGHRS and CDR2 YFSETQ. The length of the CDR3 is 13 residues. The V and J ends lost 2 bases and 5 bases, in that order; junction bases with no gene match: 2. This CDR3 is CASSFQGAETQYF. The CDR3 DNA reads as TGCGCCAGCAGCTTCCAGGGGGCCGAGACCCAGTACTTC.

This clone was counted a single time. V is TRBV28 and J is TRBJ2-1; weak D call: TRBD1 (6 bases). The length of the CDR3 is 14 residues. Germline V gives CDR1 MDHEN, CDR2 SYDVKM. V gave up 4 bases and J gave up 7 bases, with 14 bases separating them. The CDR3 nucleotides read TGTGCCAGCAGTTGGTCCGACAGGCGTAATGAGCAGTTCTTC. This translates into CASSWSDRRNEQFF.

The chain links TRBV6-1 to TRBJ2-3; 11 bases map to TRBD2. The V and J ends lost 4 bases and 6 bases, in that order; junction bases with no gene match: 3. The CDR3 spans 14 residues. Germline V gene lookup returns CDR1 MNHNS and CDR2 SASEGT. The CDR3 sequence: CASSVAGGRDTQYF. For the CDR3, the DNA is TGTGCCAGCAGTGTAGCGGGGGGGCGCGATACGCAGTATTTT.

The chain carries TRBV12-3 or TRBV12-4 and TRBJ1-2, with D possibly matching TRBD1 (6 bases). The V and J ends lost 5 bases and 2 bases respectively, with 6 bases between them. The CDR3 sequence is 12 residues long. This chain's CDR3 is CASSQGNYGYTF. For the CDR3, the DNA is TGTGCCAGCAGTCAGGGGAACTATGGCTACACCTTC.

The rearrangement joins TRBV4-1 to TRBJ1-1; no firm D call. Per germline, CDR1 MGHRA and CDR2 YSYEKL. The CDR3 sequence is 15 residues long. V was cut by 0 bases and J by 1 base, with 9 bases left in between. The CDR3 loop is CASSQDALTNTEAFF. DNA of the CDR3: TGCGCCAGCAGCCAAGATGCGTTGACGAACACTGAAGCTTTCTTT.

This chain joins TRBV30 and TRBJ1-6; 8 positions match TRBD1. The CDR3 is 12 residues long. V shed 5 bases and J 11 bases; nucleotides not matched to a gene: 5. Looked up from germline, CDR1 is GTSNPN and CDR2 is SVGIG (reference sequence). The CDR3 sequence is CAWGQGSPPLHF. CDR3 DNA: TGTGCCTGGGGACAGGGTAGTCCACCCCTCCACTTT.

V is TRBV25-1 and J is TRBJ1-3, with D unresolved. Germline loops: CDR1 MGHDK, CDR2 SYGVNS. The V end lost 3 bases, the J end lost 4 bases, and 13 bases lay between the germline ends. CDR3 length: 15 amino acids. Written as DNA, the CDR3 is TGTGCCAGCAGTGACTTAAGGACCGGGGGAAACACCATATATTTT. Translating gives CASSDLRTGGNTIYF.

Only a few counts were recorded for this clone. CDR3 nucleotide sequence: TGTGCCAGTAGTACCAGACCGATGCAGGGGCACTATGGCTACACCTTC. Amino acid sequence: CASSTRPMQGHYGYTF. The genes are TRBV19 and TRBJ1-2; TRBD1 might be the D (6 bases). Germline V gene lookup returns CDR1 LNHDA and CDR2 SQIVND (reference sequence). The CDR3 runs 16 residues. Trimming took off 4 bases at V and 3 bases at J, with 18 bases between the two ends.

V usage is TRBV15 and J usage is TRBJ1-2; D is uncertain. Germline V CDR1 and CDR2: LNHNV, YYDKDF (reference sequence). V gave up 0 bases and J gave up 4 bases, with 6 bases separating them. The CDR3 runs 13 residues. Here the CDR3 DNA reads TGTGCCACCAGCAGAGATGTTACCTATGGCTACACCTTC. This gives the protein CATSRDVTYGYTF.

The V and J genes are TRBV4-3 and TRBJ2-7; TRBD1 matches 7 bases. This CDR3 has 14 residues. The V and J ends lost 3 bases and 6 bases, in that order; junction bases with no gene match: 8. Germline assignment: CDR1 LGHNA and CDR2 YSLEER. This CDR3 reads CASSQVTGSGEQYF. Here the CDR3 DNA reads TGCGCCAGCAGCCAGGTGACAGGGTCGGGCGAGCAGTACTTC.

The CDR3 reads CASRLGSSTDTQYF. DNA for the CDR3: TGTGCCAGCAGATTAGGCTCTAGCACAGATACGCAGTATTTT. V is TRBV7-3 and J is TRBJ2-3; no clear D. Germline V CDR1 and CDR2: SGHTA, FQGTGA. The CDR3 consists of 14 residues. V was shortened by 6 bases and J by 0 bases, with 10 bases between the two germline ends.

The chain links TRBV11-2 to TRBJ2-1, with D tentatively TRBD1 or TRBD2 (5 bases each). Germline lookup yields CDR1 SGHAT and CDR2 FQNNGV. Trimming removed 0 bases from V and 3 bases from J, with 12 bases in between. The CDR3 extends over 16 amino acids. CDR3 in DNA: TGTGCCAGCAGCTTAGAGTACTGGGGGTTCTACAATGAGCAGTTCTTC. It specifies CASSLEYWGFYNEQFF.

This clone has just a few counts. V usage is TRBV7-9 and J usage is TRBJ2-3; 10 bases map to TRBD2. CDR3 length: 19 residues. Germline-derived CDR1 and CDR2 are SEHNR and FQNEAQ (reference sequence). Unmatched junction bases numbered 10, after V lost 1 base and J lost 0 bases. CDR3 region: CASSLGSAGGRLSTDTQYF. CDR3 nucleotides: TGTGCCAGCAGCTTAGGCTCAGCGGGAGGGCGATTGAGCACAGATACGCAGTATTTT.

J is TRBJ1-5 and V is TRBV27, with a possible D match to TRBD1 (6 bases). The germline gives CDR1 MNHEY, CDR2 SMNVEV (reference sequence). The CDR3 loop spans 15 amino acids. Trimming stripped 6 bases from V and 3 bases from J, with 15 bases between. The CDR3 DNA reads TGTGCCAGCAGCAAGACAGGTATCCCCAATCAGCCCCAGCATTTT. It specifies CASSKTGIPNQPQHF.

V usage is TRBV5-1 and J usage is TRBJ2-3; 7 bases agree with TRBD1. Germline V gene data show CDR1 as SGHRS and CDR2 as YFSETQ. This CDR3 comprises 16 residues. J gave up 1 base and V 4 bases, and 9 bases lay outside the gene matches. CDR3 bases: TGCGCCAGCAGCCAGGGACAGACGGGTCGCACAGATACGCAGTATTTT. It is translated as CASSQGQTGRTDTQYF.